A selection of T cell receptor beta chains follows, all from one sample in a study of T cell responses to AZD1222 COVID-19 vaccine. Method: immunoSEQ multiplex PCR; TCRdb's copy keeps in-frame clones and lacks some. The table lists 100,000 to 150,000 clones, about 90% of them singletons. The sample in question was peripheral blood, obtained on day 0 of AZD1222 vaccination. These receptors were collected from an adult in good health. CDR3s include the opening cysteine and the closing phenylalanine or tryptophan. A D gene is named only where the DNA matches it firmly. For some rows the clone size is stated as once, few or many, or as a class when expanded; others skip it.

J gene: TRBJ2-1; V gene: TRBV7-3; D gene: .; clone size: .; CDR3 protein: CASSLSDEQFF; CDR3 DNA: TGTGCCAGCAGCTTAAGTGATGAGCAGTTCTTC
J gene: TRBJ1-1; V gene: TRBV20-1; D gene: .; clone size: .; CDR3 protein: CSAWTPPEAFF; CDR3 DNA: TGCAGTGCTTGGACTCCCCCTGAAGCTTTCTTT
J gene: TRBJ2-7; V gene: TRBV7-8; D gene: TRBD1; clone size: .; CDR3 protein: CASSWSVDRASGEQYF; CDR3 DNA: TGTGCCAGCAGCTGGTCCGTTGACAGGGCATCGGGCGAGCAGTACTTC
J gene: TRBJ2-7; V gene: TRBV21-1; D gene: .; clone size: few; CDR3 protein: CASSYRAGGNYEQYF; CDR3 DNA: TGTGCCAGCAGCTACAGGGCAGGGGGGAACTACGAGCAGTACTTC
J gene: TRBJ2-3; V gene: TRBV5-1; D gene: .; clone size: once; CDR3 protein: CASSSGEGAVHSTDTQYF; CDR3 DNA: TGCGCCAGCAGCTCGGGGGAAGGAGCCGTTCATAGCACAGATACGCAGTATTTT
J gene: TRBJ2-2; V gene: TRBV2; D gene: .; clone size: few; CDR3 protein: CASSEESPGELFF; CDR3 DNA: TGTGCCAGCAGTGAAGAGTCCCCCGGGGAGCTGTTTTTT
J gene: TRBJ2-5; V gene: TRBV29-1; D gene: .; clone size: .; CDR3 protein: CSASLAAQETQYF; CDR3 DNA: TGCAGCGCCAGTCTTGCGGCACAAGAGACCCAGTACTTC
J gene: TRBJ1-1; V gene: TRBV5-1; D gene: TRBD1; clone size: .; CDR3 protein: CASSHRQGAVVGSTEAFF; CDR3 DNA: TGCGCCAGCAGCCACCGACAGGGGGCAGTGGTTGGGAGCACTGAAGCTTTCTTT
J gene: TRBJ2-3; V gene: TRBV30; D gene: .; clone size: .; CDR3 protein: CAWGDSFSTDTQYF; CDR3 DNA: TGTGCCTGGGGAGACAGCTTTAGCACAGATACGCAGTATTTT
J gene: TRBJ1-1; V gene: TRBV5-1; D gene: .; clone size: .; CDR3 protein: CASSLESITEAFF; CDR3 DNA: TGCGCCAGCAGCTTGGAATCGATTACCGAAGCTTTCTTT
J gene: TRBJ1-1; V gene: TRBV2; D gene: .; clone size: .; CDR3 protein: CASIQGLGDTEAFF; CDR3 DNA: TGTGCCAGCATTCAGGGGCTAGGGGACACTGAAGCTTTCTTT
J gene: TRBJ1-1; V gene: TRBV28; D gene: .; clone size: .; CDR3 protein: CASSLFRGTEAFF; CDR3 DNA: TGTGCCAGCAGTTTATTCAGGGGTACTGAAGCTTTCTTT
J gene: TRBJ1-2; V gene: TRBV7-2; D gene: .; clone size: .; CDR3 protein: CASSSRRLYGYTF; CDR3 DNA: TGTGCCAGCAGCTCCCGCAGACTCTATGGCTACACCTTC
J gene: TRBJ2-1; V gene: TRBV5-1; D gene: .; clone size: .; CDR3 protein: CASSLEPRLANEQFF; CDR3 DNA: TGCGCCAGCAGCTTGGAACCACGGCTAGCGAATGAGCAGTTCTTC
J gene: TRBJ1-1; V gene: TRBV2; D gene: .; clone size: .; CDR3 protein: CASSDEGFTEAFF; CDR3 DNA: TGTGCCAGCAGTGATGAAGGGTTCACTGAAGCTTTCTTT
J gene: TRBJ2-7; V gene: TRBV5-5; D gene: TRBD2; clone size: .; CDR3 protein: CASSFLREREGEQYF; CDR3 DNA: TGTGCCAGCAGCTTCTTGCGGGAGAGGGAAGGGGAGCAGTACTTC
J gene: TRBJ1-2; V gene: TRBV24-1; D gene: .; clone size: .; CDR3 protein: CATSDHTGRGYTF; CDR3 DNA: TGTGCCACCAGTGATCACACAGGGCGCGGCTACACCTTC
J gene: TRBJ1-4; V gene: TRBV7-9; D gene: .; clone size: once; CDR3 protein: CASSFTGLLNEKLFF; CDR3 DNA: TGTGCCAGCAGCTTTACAGGGCTCCTTAATGAAAAACTGTTTTTT
J gene: TRBJ2-7; V gene: TRBV7-3; D gene: .; clone size: .; CDR3 protein: CASSSTLQGATSGKSHEQYF; CDR3 DNA: TGTGCCAGCAGTTCAACCTTACAGGGGGCGACTAGCGGAAAGTCCCACGAGCAGTACTTC
J gene: TRBJ2-1; V gene: TRBV7-9; D gene: .; clone size: .; CDR3 protein: CASSLVMNEQFF; CDR3 DNA: TGTGCCAGCAGCTTAGTCATGAATGAGCAGTTCTTC
J gene: TRBJ1-4; V gene: TRBV30; D gene: .; clone size: .; CDR3 protein: CACQGFEEKLLF; CDR3 DNA: TGTGCCTGCCAGGGATTTGAAGAAAAACTGCTTTTT
J gene: TRBJ2-7; V gene: TRBV30; D gene: .; clone size: .; CDR3 protein: CVCRAGMGYEQYF; CDR3 DNA: TGTGTCTGCCGAGCAGGCATGGGCTACGAGCAGTACTTC
J gene: TRBJ1-1; V gene: TRBV30; D gene: .; clone size: .; CDR3 protein: CAWSRVGGNTEAFF; CDR3 DNA: TGTGCCTGGAGTAGGGTAGGGGGGAACACTGAAGCTTTCTTT
J gene: TRBJ2-7; V gene: TRBV18; D gene: .; clone size: .; CDR3 protein: CASSPGYRRGEQYF; CDR3 DNA: TGTGCCAGCTCCCCGGGCTACAGGAGGGGGGAGCAGTACTTC
J gene: TRBJ1-4; V gene: TRBV25-1; D gene: .; clone size: .; CDR3 protein: CASTRVGEKLFF; CDR3 DNA: TGTGCCAGCACCAGGGTAGGAGAAAAACTGTTTTTT
J gene: TRBJ2-2; V gene: TRBV12-5; D gene: .; clone size: .; CDR3 protein: CASEWALDTGELFF; CDR3 DNA: TGTGCTAGTGAGTGGGCTTTGGATACCGGGGAGCTGTTTTTT